The 26 T cell receptor beta chains presented below share a single source sample, sequenced in a study of cytomegalovirus exposure and HLA in healthy donors. A multiplex PCR was run with 60 Vbeta primers and 13 Jbeta primers. The assay was immunoSEQ multiplex PCR, and TCRdb's table has in-frame clones only and misses some. The profile shows fewer than 90,000 clones, around 77% of them singletons. The sample consisted of PBMCs. The source is a man aged 30 to 45 in good health and CMV-seronegative.

The rearrangement joins TRBV10-1 to TRBJ2-5; 8 bases are shared with TRBD2. The J segment lost 5 bases and the V segment lost 4 bases, leaving 6 bases of the junction unmatched. The germline CDR1 and CDR2 sequences are WNHNN and SYGVQD (reference sequence). The CDR3 length is 14 residues. CDR3 coding DNA: TGCGCCAGCAGTGCAGCGGGAGTCGGTGAGACCCAGTACTTC. This encodes CASSAAGVGETQYF.

V gene TRBV7-9 combines with J gene TRBJ1-3, with D uncertain. This CDR3 region has 13 residues. Trimming removed 1 base from V and 4 bases from J, with 5 bases in between. In germline, CDR1 is SEHNR, CDR2 FQNEAQ (reference sequence). This CDR3 is CASSLETGNTIYF. Here the CDR3 DNA reads TGTGCCAGCAGCTTAGAGACAGGAAACACCATATATTTT.

V and J are TRBV7-8 and TRBJ1-2, with 7 bases lining up with TRBD1. Trimming took 5 bases from V and 5 from J; bases not matched to a gene: 5. The CDR3 sequence is 13 residues long. Per germline, CDR1 SGHVS and CDR2 FQNEAQ. The CDR3 nucleotides are TGTGCCAGCAGCCTGGGGACAGAATATGGCTACACCTTC. Translating it yields CASSLGTEYGYTF.

The V and J genes are TRBV5-1 and TRBJ1-2; TRBD1 matches 8 bases. CDR1 is SGHRS, CDR2 YFSETQ, per germline. The V gene end was trimmed by 3 bases and the J gene end by 4 bases; junction bases not matched to a gene: 8. This CDR3 contains 15 residues. The CDR3: CASSSDRGASYGYTF. The CDR3 nucleotides are TGCGCCAGCAGCTCAGACAGGGGCGCATCCTATGGCTACACCTTC.

The rearrangement joins TRBV6-5 to TRBJ2-1; 12 bases are shared with TRBD2. Germline CDR1 reads MNHEY; CDR2 reads SVGAGI. The J segment lost 4 bases and the V segment lost 6 bases, leaving 4 bases of the junction unmatched. The CDR3 loop spans 15 amino acids. CDR3 DNA sequence: TGTGCCAGCAGCGTCGGACTAGCGGGGTACAATGAGCAGTTCTTC. This sequence encodes CASSVGLAGYNEQFF.

This clone was counted once. The J gene is TRBJ1-2, the V gene TRBV5-6; D unclear. Trimming left V 2 bases short and J 2 bases short, with 7 bases between. This CDR3 is 13 amino acids long. The germline gives CDR1 SGHDT, CDR2 YYEEEE. CDR3 sequence: CASSFGENYGYTF. The CDR3 DNA is TGTGCCAGCAGCTTTGGAGAGAACTATGGCTACACCTTC.

This rearrangement joins TRBV27 to TRBJ1-1; D is unclear. Trimming removed 3 bases at V and 3 bases at J, with 8 bases between. Germline V CDR1 and CDR2: MNHEY, SMNVEV (reference sequence). The CDR3 loop spans 13 amino acids. CDR3: CASSFRGYTEAFF. The CDR3 DNA reads TGTGCCAGCAGTTTTCGGGGATACACTGAAGCTTTCTTT.

The chain links TRBV4-2 to TRBJ2-1; 10 bases are a match to TRBD2. Per germline, CDR1 LGHNA and CDR2 YNFKEQ. V gave up 1 base and J gave up 7 bases; unmatched junction bases: 4. The length of the CDR3 is 15 residues. The CDR3 reads CASSQAISGRNEQFF. The CDR3 DNA reads as TGTGCCAGCAGCCAAGCCATTAGCGGGAGGAATGAGCAGTTCTTC.

The J gene is TRBJ1-5, the V gene TRBV19; D perhaps matches TRBD1 (5 bases). The V gene's germline CDR1 is LNHDA and CDR2 SQIVND (reference sequence). The CDR3 runs 15 residues. V lost 4 bases and J 4 bases, leaving 14 bases between the germline ends. The CDR3 DNA reads as TGTGCCAGTAGTAGATCGACAGAAGGAAATCAGCCCCAGCATTTT. Protein product: CASSRSTEGNQPQHF.

This clone was detected a few times. The rearrangement uses TRBV25-1 and TRBJ2-7, with 13 bases matching TRBD2. Germline V gene lookup returns CDR1 MGHDK and CDR2 SYGVNS. V dropped 8 bases and J dropped 2; count of bases not matched to a gene: 3. This CDR3 has 14 residues. The CDR3: CASHGTSGTYEQYF. DNA of the CDR3: TGTGCCAGCCACGGGACTAGCGGGACCTACGAGCAGTACTTC.

The chain carries TRBV18 and TRBJ1-5, with D unclear. The germline V gene encodes CDR1 KGHSH and CDR2 LQKENI. The CDR3 sequence is 14 residues long. V lost 2 bases and J 4 bases, leaving 9 bases between the germline ends. CDR3 amino acids: CASSPNSRNQPQHF. Written as DNA, the CDR3 is TGTGCCAGCTCACCAAACAGTCGTAATCAGCCCCAGCATTTT.

V is TRBV7-9 and J is TRBJ2-5; a weak D match, TRBD2 (6 bases). The CDR3 extends over 14 amino acids. V lost 1 base, J lost 4 bases, and 10 bases lay in between. The germline gives CDR1 SEHNR, CDR2 FQNEAQ (reference sequence). CDR3 sequence: CASSLDAGRETQYF. CDR3 bases: TGTGCCAGCAGCTTAGACGCGGGGCGAGAGACCCAGTACTTC.

The rearrangement links TRBV5-1 to TRBJ1-6; TRBD1 aligns across 7 bases. V shed 3 bases, J shed 6 bases, and the junction held 3 bases outside the gene matches. CDR1 and CDR2 (germline): SGHRS, YFSETQ. The CDR3 is made up of 14 amino acids. The CDR3 bases are TGCGCCAGCAGCTCTGGACAGGTTAATTCACCCCTCCACTTT. It specifies CASSSGQVNSPLHF. The whole variable domain, remainder taken from reference TRBV5-1 and TRBJ1-6, is KAGVTQTPRYLIKTRGQQVTLSCSPISGHRSVSWYQQTPGQGLQFLFEYFSETQRNKGNFPGRFSGRQFSNSRSEMNVSTLELGDSALYLCASSSGQVNSPLHFGNGTRLTVT.

The genes are TRBV5-8 and TRBJ1-2, with 8 bases fitting TRBD1. Germline V CDR1 and CDR2: SGHTS, YDEGEE. The CDR3 has 15 residues. The V gene end was trimmed by 4 bases and the J gene end by 5 bases; junction bases not matched to a gene: 10. CDR3 coding DNA: TGTGCCAGCAGCACGTACCAGGGGGCTCCTTATGGCTACACCTTC. Translating it yields CASSTYQGAPYGYTF.

V and J are TRBV4-1 and TRBJ1-1; D may be TRBD1 (5 bases). The CDR3 spans 15 residues. Trimming took 2 bases from V and 4 from J, leaving 14 bases between them. Germline lookup yields CDR1 MGHRA and CDR2 YSYEKL. In nucleotides, the CDR3 is TGCGCCAGCAGCCAAATTCTCAGGGTCCTCACTGAAGCTTTCTTT. It codes for CASSQILRVLTEAFF.

This chain connects TRBV30 to TRBJ2-3; TRBD2 agrees at 9 bases. Trimming took 2 bases from V and 1 from J; bases not matched to a gene: 1. CDR3 length equals 14 residues. In germline, CDR1 is GTSNPN, CDR2 SVGIG (reference sequence). The CDR3 nucleotides are TGTGCCTGGAGTTTAGCGGGAGGCACAGATACGCAGTATTTT. It codes for CAWSLAGGTDTQYF.

The chain has TRBV6-5 and TRBJ2-3; 9 bases are shared with TRBD2. Germline V lookup: CDR1 MNHEY, CDR2 SVGAGI. J gave up 5 bases and V 6 bases, and 6 bases lay outside the gene matches. This CDR3 region has 14 residues. This CDR3 reads CASRPGLAIDTQYF. The CDR3, as DNA: TGTGCCAGCAGACCGGGACTAGCAATAGATACGCAGTATTTT.

This chain links TRBV4-1 with TRBJ2-4, with 8 bases lining up with TRBD1. This CDR3 has 15 amino acids. In germline, CDR1 is MGHRA, CDR2 YSYEKL. The V and J ends lost 1 base and 6 bases, in that order; junction bases with no gene match: 5. The CDR3 spells CASSQGPGGGNIQYF. The CDR3 DNA reads as TGCGCCAGCAGCCAAGGTCCAGGGGGCGGAAACATTCAGTACTTC.

This sequence joins TRBV18 and TRBJ1-1; 7 bases agree with TRBD1. This CDR3 region has 15 residues. Germline V gene lookup returns CDR1 KGHSH and CDR2 LQKENI. J gave up 1 base and V 0 bases, and 2 bases lay outside the gene matches. The CDR3 nucleotides read TGTGCCAGCTCACCACCGGGACAGTCGAACACTGAAGCTTTCTTT. This encodes CASSPPGQSNTEAFF. The variable domain in full, completed from reference TRBV18 and TRBJ1-1, reads NAGVMQNPRHLVRRRGQEARLRCSPMKGHSHVYWYRQLPEEGLKFMVYLQKENIIDESGMPKERFSAEFPKEGPSILRIQQVVRGDSAAYFCASSPPGQSNTEAFFGQGTRLTVV.

CDR3 region: CASSFQGGNTEAFF. The CDR3, as DNA: TGTGCCAGCAGCTTCCAGGGAGGAAACACTGAAGCTTTCTTT. This chain connects TRBV7-8 to TRBJ1-1, with D possibly TRBD1 on 5 matching bases. Germline assignment: CDR1 SGHVS and CDR2 FQNEAQ. Trimming removed 3 bases at V and 2 bases at J, with 10 bases between. The CDR3 consists of 14 residues. Looking up the rest from reference TRBV7-8 and TRBJ1-1 gives the full variable domain: GAGVSQSPRYKVAKRGQDVALRCDPISGHVSLFWYQQALGQGPEFLTYFQNEAQLDKSGLPSDRFFAERPEGSVSTLKIQRTQQEDSAVYLCASSFQGGNTEAFFGQGTRLTVV.

A few counts support this clone. This chain connects TRBV5-4 to TRBJ2-7; TRBD1 matches at 12 bases. Germline CDR1 is SGHNT and CDR2 is YYREEE (reference sequence). V lost 5 bases and J lost 3; bases outside the gene matches: 6. This CDR3 has 15 residues. The CDR3 DNA is TGTGCCAGCAGAAAGGGACAGGGGGCTAACTACGAGCAGTACTTC. It codes for CASRKGQGANYEQYF. The whole variable domain, filled in from reference TRBV5-4 and TRBJ2-7, reads ETGVTQSPTHLIKTRGQQVTLRCSSQSGHNTVSWYQQALGQGPQFIFQYYREEENGRGNFPPRFSGLQFPNYSSELNVNALELDDSALYLCASRKGQGANYEQYFGPGTRLTVT.

J is TRBJ2-1 and V is TRBV5-1; TRBD2 matches 8 bases. The CDR3 extends over 14 amino acids. Germline CDR1 SGHRS, CDR2 YFSETQ. Trimming took 4 bases from V and 5 from J; bases not matched to a gene: 5. The CDR3 protein is CASSIAGSNNEQFF. Here the CDR3 DNA reads TGCGCCAGCAGCATAGCGGGATCAAACAATGAGCAGTTCTTC.

The rearrangement joins TRBV27 to TRBJ2-3, with 8 bases matching TRBD2. Trimming at V came to 6 bases and at J to 3 bases, leaving 14 bases not matched to a gene. In germline, CDR1 is MNHEY, CDR2 SMNVEV (reference sequence). The CDR3 covers 17 residues. This chain's CDR3 is CASSPLGTGGPTDTQYF. CDR3 DNA sequence: TGTGCCAGCAGCCCCTTGGGTACGGGGGGGCCGACAGATACGCAGTATTTT.

This clone was counted only a few times. DNA for the CDR3: TGTGCCAGCAGTGAATGGGGGCTAGGGGGGGCCTTTAATGAAAAACTGTTTTTT. It translates to CASSEWGLGGAFNEKLFF. J is TRBJ1-4 and V is TRBV25-1, with D possibly matching TRBD1 (6 bases). CDR3 size: 18 residues. The germline V and J ends were trimmed by 1 base and 4 bases, with 19 bases remaining between them. Germline V gene lookup returns CDR1 MGHDK and CDR2 SYGVNS.

In nucleotides, the CDR3 is TGTGCCAGCACCCAGGGTAGGCGGACTGAAGCTTTCTTT. This gives the protein CASTQGRRTEAFF. The gene calls are TRBV28 and TRBJ1-1, with D possibly being TRBD1 (5 bases). V shed 7 bases and J shed 5 bases, with 14 bases lying between them. CDR3 length: 13 amino acids. The V gene's germline CDR1 is MDHEN and CDR2 SYDVKM.

The chain recombines TRBV7-9 with TRBJ2-1, with 8 bases fitting TRBD2. CDR3 length: 15 amino acids. V lost 2 bases to trimming and J lost 8 bases; unmatched junction nucleotides: 8. Germline CDR1 reads SEHNR; CDR2 reads FQNEAQ (reference sequence). For the CDR3, the DNA is TGTGCCAGCAGCTTAACGGGAGGGCCTAGAGATGAGCAGTTCTTC. It specifies CASSLTGGPRDEQFF.